The 14 T cell receptor beta chains below come from one sample, sequenced in a study of shared clonotypes between healthy human individuals. Sequencing used immunoSEQ multiplex PCR; TCRdb keeps in-frame clones, though not all of them. Of approximately 720,000 clones in the sample, about 92% were seen once. CD8 cells regarded as naive lacked CD45RO, were positively chosen for CCR7, and omitted terminally differentiated effector memory CD45RA+ cells. Sample: naive CD8+ T cells sorted from blood. The receptors were gathered from a man aged 25-45 years in good health.

The J gene is TRBJ1-1, the V gene TRBV7-2; tentative D call: TRBD1 (6 bases). CDR1 and CDR2 (germline): SGHTA, FQGNSA. The CDR3 covers 13 residues. Trimming pared 8 bases from V and 9 bases from J, leaving 19 bases between. For the CDR3, the DNA is TGTGCCAGCCGATCACCCAATCAGGGGAAAGCTTTCTTT. Protein: CASRSPNQGKAFF. The entire variable domain, with the rest obtained from reference TRBV7-2 and TRBJ1-1, is as follows: GAGVSQSPSNKVTEKGKDVELRCDPISGHTALYWYRQSLGQGLEFLIYFQGNSAPDKSGLPSDRFSAERTGGSVSTLTIQRTQQEDSAVYLCASRSPNQGKAFFGQGTRLTVV.

V is TRBV29-1 and J is TRBJ2-3; the match to TRBD2 covers 9 bases. With 4 bases clipped from V and 2 bases from J, the junction kept 16 bases outside the gene matches. CDR1 is SQVTM, CDR2 ANQGSEA, per germline. The CDR3 is made up of 18 amino acids. The CDR3 sequence is CSVGKGEKAGGTTDTQYF. CDR3 sequence (DNA): TGCAGCGTTGGGAAGGGAGAAAAAGCGGGAGGTACCACAGATACGCAGTATTTT.

The chain recombines TRBV28 with TRBJ1-5; possibly TRBD1 for D (6 bases). The CDR3 runs to 13 residues. Germline lookup yields CDR1 MDHEN and CDR2 SYDVKM. Trimming stripped 5 bases from V and 7 bases from J, with 12 bases between. The DNA for the CDR3 is TGTGCCAGCAGTCAACAGGGAAACCAGCCCCAGCATTTT. Residues: CASSQQGNQPQHF. The entire variable domain, with the rest obtained from reference TRBV28 and TRBJ1-5, is as follows: DVKVTQSSRYLVKRTGEKVFLECVQDMDHENMFWYRQDPGLGLRLIYFSYDVKMKEKGDIPEGYSVSREKKERFSLILESASTNQTSMYLCASSQQGNQPQHFGDGTRLSIL.

The V and J genes are TRBV15 and TRBJ1-1; D might be TRBD1 (5 bases). The CDR3 loop spans 15 amino acids. V was pared by 1 base and J by 5 bases, with 14 bases between. Germline V gene sequence: CDR1 LNHNV, CDR2 YYDKDF (reference sequence). Here the CDR3 DNA reads TGTGCCACCAGCAGAGGTCGGGGGTTGGGAACTGAAGCTTTCTTT. It yields the protein CATSRGRGLGTEAFF.

This sequence joins TRBV5-4 and TRBJ1-1; perhaps TRBD1 as D (6 bases). The ends were cut back, 2 bases at V and 2 bases at J, with 16 bases in the middle. From germline, CDR1 is SGHNT and CDR2 YYREEE (reference sequence). This CDR3 spans 16 amino acids. CDR3 DNA: TGTGCCAGCAGCTTAGGCGGAACAGGGCAAAACACTGAAGCTTTCTTT. Translation: CASSLGGTGQNTEAFF.

The rearrangement links TRBV7-8 to TRBJ2-3; no firm D call. The CDR3 is 13 residues long. V gave up 2 bases and J gave up 6 bases, with 9 bases separating them. From germline, CDR1 is SGHVS and CDR2 FQNEAQ. CDR3 DNA: TGTGCCAGCAGCTTAAGGGCCCTGGATACGCAGTATTTT. Protein: CASSLRALDTQYF.

The rearrangement uses TRBV29-1 and TRBJ2-1, with D possibly matching TRBD2 (5 bases). Germline V gives CDR1 SQVTM, CDR2 ANQGSEA. V shed 7 bases and J shed 3 bases, with 10 bases lying between them. The CDR3 has 12 amino acids. The CDR3 sequence is CSAEGYYNEQFF. The CDR3 DNA follows: TGCAGCGCAGAGGGCTACTACAATGAGCAGTTCTTC.

This clone was seen many times. This chain joins TRBV10-3 and TRBJ2-7; unclear D gene. Trimming cost V 3 bases and J 3 bases, with 6 bases left between them. This CDR3 contains 12 residues. Germline CDR1 ENHRY, CDR2 SYGVKD. CDR3 bases: TGTGCCATCAGTGATATTGACTACGAGCAGTACTTC. This codes for CAISDIDYEQYF.

This clone came up once. The V call is TRBV19, the J call TRBJ1-1; D remains unclear. From germline, CDR1 is LNHDA and CDR2 SQIVND (reference sequence). This CDR3 is built from 13 residues. Trimming removed 3 bases from V and 1 base from J, with 6 bases in between. The CDR3 sequence is CASSMLGNTEAFF. The CDR3 region has the DNA TGTGCCAGTAGTATGTTAGGGAACACTGAAGCTTTCTTT. Using reference TRBV19 and TRBJ1-1 for the parts outside the CDR3, the full variable domain is DGGITQSPKYLFRKEGQNVTLSCEQNLNHDAMYWYRQDPGQGLRLIYYSQIVNDFQKGDIAEGYSVSREKKESFPLTVTSAQKNPTAFYLCASSMLGNTEAFFGQGTRLTVV.

V gene TRBV5-1 combines with J gene TRBJ2-1; 8 nucleotides agree with TRBD2. V trimming: 0 bases; J trimming: 9 bases; junction bases outside the gene matches: 20. In germline, CDR1 is SGHRS, CDR2 YFSETQ. The CDR3 spans 19 residues. As DNA, the CDR3 is TGCGCCAGCAGCTTGGGGGTCGAAGCGGGAGTAAGCCCCGTAGGTGAGCAGTTCTTC. Protein: CASSLGVEAGVSPVGEQFF.

The chain employs TRBV27 and TRBJ2-7, with 7 bases that match TRBD2. Germline assignment: CDR1 MNHEY and CDR2 SMNVEV (reference sequence). The CDR3 length is 17 residues. V dropped 4 bases and J dropped 4; count of bases not matched to a gene: 16. Here the CDR3 DNA reads TGTGCCAGCAGTTCACTAGCGATCACCCCGGTAGGTTACGAGCAGTACTTC. As protein: CASSSLAITPVGYEQYF.

CDR3: CASSPLAANTDTQYF. CDR3 nucleotide sequence: TGTGCCAGCAGCCCACTAGCGGCGAACACAGATACGCAGTATTTT. This chain uses TRBV6-1 with TRBJ2-3; TRBD2 aligns across 8 bases. This CDR3 spans 15 amino acids. Germline CDR1 MNHNS, CDR2 SASEGT. V shed 6 bases and J 2 bases; nucleotides not matched to a gene: 7.

Note on this clone: Other DNA sequences from this sample encode an identical CDR3 as well. The chain couples TRBV28 to TRBJ1-5; D gene ambiguous. The V and J ends lost 3 bases and 2 bases respectively, with 2 bases between them. This CDR3 is built from 12 residues. Per the germline V gene, CDR1 is MDHEN and CDR2 is SYDVKM. The CDR3 sequence is CASSFGNQPQHF. The DNA of the CDR3 is TGTGCCAGCAGTTTTGGCAATCAGCCCCAGCATTTT.

V gene TRBV5-5 combines with J gene TRBJ2-7; 10 bases map to TRBD1. This CDR3 region has 14 residues. The J segment lost 0 bases and the V segment lost 4 bases, leaving 1 base of the junction unmatched. Germline CDR1 reads SGHKS; CDR2 reads YYEKEE (reference sequence). The CDR3 here is CASSRDRGSYEQYF. DNA for the CDR3: TGTGCCAGCAGCCGGGACAGGGGCTCCTACGAGCAGTACTTC.